The 2 T cell receptor beta chains below were found in one sample sequenced in a study of identical twins. MiXCR was run by TCRdb on the 5' RACE reads, yielding one entry per CDR3 protein. The sample consists of about 890,000 distinct CDR3 sequences, roughly an eighth of them appearing once. These data are also associated with another study on yellow fever vaccine responses in identical twins.

The material sequenced was PBMCs. All receptors derive from a woman aged 18 to 35 in good health.

The chain couples TRBV5-1 to TRBJ2-1; D may match TRBD1 or TRBD2 (6 bases each). The CDR3 covers 16 residues. V lost 6 bases to trimming and J lost 4 bases, with 20 bases between them. Germline V gives CDR1 SGHRS, CDR2 YFSETQ. The CDR3 loop is CASKGLSGALYNEQFF. The DNA for the CDR3 is TGCGCCAGCAAAGGGTTGTCGGGGGCCCTATACAATGAGCAGTTCTTC.

The gene calls are TRBV5-1 and TRBJ2-5, with 12 bases identical to TRBD1. This CDR3 region has 15 residues. CDR1 is SGHRS and CDR2 is YFSETQ in the germline V gene. The junction had 1 base not matched to a gene; V was cut back by 3 bases and J by 1 base. For the CDR3, the DNA is TGCGCCAGCAGCTCGGGACAGGGGGCCCAAGAGACCCAGTACTTC. Protein sequence: CASSSGQGAQETQYF.